Given below is one TCR beta chain in context. Each CDR3 protein gets one entry in TCRdb, which reprocessed the 5' RACE reads and gives no DNA. The sample totals roughly 320,000 distinct CDR3 sequences. Unsorted whole blood yielded the total RNA, with T cells left unselected. Germline CDR1 SGHRS, CDR2 YFSETQ. CDR3 length: 18 amino acids. The sample belongs to a study of monozygotic twins with inflammatory bowel disease. Source material: blood. The V gene is TRBV5-1, the J gene TRBJ2-1; the D call of TRBD2 rests on TCRdb alone, since no DNA is present to check it. The TCR comes from a human donor with ulcerative colitis or Crohn's disease, or a healthy co-twin of an affected twin (not recorded which). The CDR3 protein is CASSSARAGGPLGNEQFF.